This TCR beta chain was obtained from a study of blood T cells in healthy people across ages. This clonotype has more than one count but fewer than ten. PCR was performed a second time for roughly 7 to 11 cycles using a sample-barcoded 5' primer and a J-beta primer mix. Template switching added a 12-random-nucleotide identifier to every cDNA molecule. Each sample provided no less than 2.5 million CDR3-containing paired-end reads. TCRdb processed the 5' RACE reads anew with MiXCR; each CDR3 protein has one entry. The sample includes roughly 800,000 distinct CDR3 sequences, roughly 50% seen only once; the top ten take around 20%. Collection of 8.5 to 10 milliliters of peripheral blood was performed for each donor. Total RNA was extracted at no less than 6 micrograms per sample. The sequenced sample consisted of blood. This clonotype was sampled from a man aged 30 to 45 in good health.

In nucleotides, the CDR3 is TGCAGTGCTCTACAGGGAGAAGGGGGCTACACCTTC. Its protein product is CSALQGEGGYTF. The chain is built from TRBV20-1 and TRBJ1-2, with D possibly TRBD1 on 6 matching bases. Between the trimmed V and J ends, which lost 5 bases and 8 bases, there was a span of 15 bases. CDR1 and CDR2 from the germline V gene are DFQATT and SNEGSKA (reference sequence). The CDR3 consists of 12 residues.